These T cell receptor beta chains were read from a single sample in a study of control samples from healthy donors and cancer patients. Some clones are missing from TCRdb's copy, which holds only in-frame ones; the method was immunoSEQ multiplex PCR. The sample consists of 250,000 to 300,000 clones, around 80% of them appearing once. Sequenced sample: PBMCs. All receptors derive from a woman aged 55-70 years with lung cancer. CDR3s include the opening cysteine and the closing phenylalanine or tryptophan. Fields, in order: J gene, CDR3 length, clone size, D gene, V gene, CDR3 protein, CDR3 DNA. The D gene is left open where the match is weak. Not all rows give a size; the values are once, few, many and, for expanded clones, a class.

TRBJ1-2	15	-	TRBD1	TRBV6-5	CASRGTGPIDYGYTF	TGTGCCAGCAGGGGGACAGGTCCAATAGACTATGGCTACACCTTC
TRBJ1-2	15	-	-	TRBV18	CASSPLTRFNYGYTF	TGTGCCAGCTCACCCCTGACGAGGTTTAACTATGGCTACACCTTC
TRBJ2-7	14	-	-	TRBV29-1	CSVEETGVGSEQYF	TGCAGCGTGGAGGAGACAGGCGTAGGTAGCGAGCAGTACTTC
TRBJ2-4	16	-	TRBD2	TRBV5-4	CASSWGGPGGGNIQYF	TGTGCCAGCAGCTGGGGAGGTCCGGGAGGCGGGAACATTCAGTACTTC
TRBJ1-6	15	-	-	TRBV9	CASSVLGAGNSPLHF	TGTGCCAGCAGCGTCCTGGGGGCGGGTAATTCACCCCTCCACTTT
TRBJ1-4	14	-	-	TRBV4-2	CASSQVSADEKLFF	TGTGCCAGCAGCCAAGTAAGTGCGGATGAAAAACTGTTTTTT
TRBJ2-5	14	-	TRBD2	TRBV5-1	CASSFAGEGETQYF	TGCGCCAGCAGCTTCGCGGGGGAGGGAGAGACCCAGTACTTC
TRBJ2-3	13	-	-	TRBV7-9	CASSLLREQVAYF	TGTGCCAGCAGCTTACTCCGGGAGCAAGTGGCGTATTTT
TRBJ2-5	15	medium-sized	-	TRBV7-3	CASSSRAGVEETQYF	TGTGCCAGCAGCAGTCGGGCAGGGGTAGAGGAGACCCAGTACTTC
TRBJ2-3	17	-	-	TRBV11-3	CASSPYLAPGSTDTQYF	TGTGCCAGCAGCCCCTACCTAGCTCCCGGGAGCACAGATACGCAGTATTTT
TRBJ1-4	14	-	-	TRBV2	CASLRERTNEKLFF	TGTGCCAGTCTACGGGAACGAACTAATGAAAAACTGTTTTTT
TRBJ1-5	14	once	-	TRBV2	CASSVFDSHQPQHF	TGTGCCAGCAGTGTATTCGACAGTCATCAGCCCCAGCATTTT
TRBJ2-1	13	-	-	TRBV9	CASKGRGGNEQFF	TGTGCCAGCAAAGGTAGAGGGGGGAATGAGCAGTTCTTC
TRBJ1-5	14	once	TRBD1	TRBV24-1	CATRGTGYNQPQHF	TGTGCCACCAGGGGGACAGGGTACAATCAGCCCCAGCATTTT
TRBJ1-6	15	-	TRBD1	TRBV25-1	CASSEVDRVTAPLHF	TGTGCCAGCAGTGAAGTGGACAGGGTGACGGCACCCCTCCACTTT
TRBJ2-1	15	-	-	TRBV2	CASPKGAASYNEQFF	TGTGCCTCCCCAAAAGGGGCGGCCAGCTACAATGAGCAGTTCTTC
TRBJ2-1	14	few	TRBD2	TRBV7-2	CASSSGLAGGKQFF	TGTGCCAGCAGCTCGGGACTAGCGGGAGGAAAGCAGTTCTTC
TRBJ2-7	14	-	-	TRBV24-1	CATSDPQGGSEQYF	TGTGCCACCAGTGATCCCCAGGGGGGCAGCGAGCAGTACTTC
TRBJ1-1	11	-	-	TRBV2	CASSLATEAFF	TGTGCCAGCAGCCTAGCCACTGAAGCTTTCTTT
TRBJ2-3	15	-	TRBD1	TRBV29-1	CSVVGDRGRTDTQYF	TGCAGCGTTGTGGGGGACAGGGGGCGAACAGATACGCAGTATTTT
TRBJ1-4	13	-	-	TRBV2	CASSKRVNEKLFF	TGTGCCAGCAGCAAGAGGGTTAATGAAAAACTGTTTTTT
TRBJ1-1	15	-	-	TRBV9	CASSVGPSVLPEAFF	TGTGCCAGCAGCGTAGGACCAAGTGTTCTACCAGAAGCTTTCTTT
TRBJ2-2	13	-	-	TRBV5-4	CASSSRVTGELFF	TGTGCCAGCAGCTCCAGGGTGACCGGGGAGCTGTTTTTT
TRBJ2-1	13	-	-	TRBV5-1	CASSPQGGNEQFF	TGCGCCAGCAGCCCGCAGGGGGGGAATGAGCAGTTCTTC
TRBJ1-5	13	-	-	TRBV5-1	CASSPRGDQPQHF	TGCGCCAGCAGCCCAAGGGGTGATCAGCCCCAGCATTTT
TRBJ2-5	16	-	TRBD1	TRBV19	CASSIGGTGGQETQYF	TGTGCCAGTAGTATAGGAGGGACAGGTGGCCAAGAGACCCAGTACTTC
TRBJ2-7	14	-	TRBD1	TRBV28	CASSFGTGLYEQYF	TGTGCCAGCAGTTTTGGGACAGGGCTCTACGAGCAGTACTTC
TRBJ1-5	14	-	-	TRBV4-1	CASSQEPSFRPQHF	TGCGCCAGCAGCCAAGAGCCCTCATTCCGGCCCCAGCATTTT
TRBJ1-6	15	-	-	TRBV18	CASSPDTGSLSPLHF	TGTGCCAGCTCACCGGATACAGGGAGCTTATCACCCCTCCACTTT
TRBJ2-3	18	-	TRBD2	TRBV24-1	CATSDTRGYGFRTDTQYF	TGTGCCACCAGTGATACGCGGGGGTACGGTTTCAGGACAGATACGCAGTATTTT
TRBJ2-2	16	-	TRBD1	TRBV15	CATSKARQGEAGELFF	TGTGCCACCAGCAAGGCACGACAGGGAGAGGCCGGGGAGCTGTTTTTT
TRBJ1-2	15	-	TRBD1	TRBV3-1/TRBV3-2	CASSPGTATNYGYTF	TGTGCCAGCAGCCCTGGGACAGCGACTAACTATGGCTACACCTTC
TRBJ1-1	11	-	-	TRBV7-8	CASSPQGEAFF	TGTGCCAGCAGCCCCCAAGGTGAAGCTTTCTTT
TRBJ2-1	15	few	-	TRBV6-1	CASSEAGGTLNEQFF	TGTGCCAGCAGTGAAGCGGGGGGAACCTTGAATGAGCAGTTCTTC
TRBJ1-4	12	-	-	TRBV11-2	CASQGGNEKLFF	TGTGCCAGTCAGGGTGGTAATGAAAAACTGTTTTTT
TRBJ2-7	16	-	-	TRBV15	CATSRGPGRDSYEQYF	TGTGCCACCAGCAGAGGCCCCGGCAGGGACTCCTACGAGCAGTACTTC
TRBJ1-2	15	-	TRBD1	TRBV5-1	CASSLGDRGRRGYTF	TGCGCCAGCAGCTTGGGGGACAGGGGGAGGCGTGGCTACACCTTC
TRBJ1-2	14	-	-	TRBV2	CASSDVSGNYGYTF	TGTGCCAGCAGTGACGTCAGTGGAAACTATGGCTACACCTTC
TRBJ1-4	12	-	-	TRBV5-1	CASGEPNEKLFF	TGCGCCAGCGGGGAGCCTAATGAAAAACTGTTTTTT
TRBJ2-3	17	-	TRBD2	TRBV24-1	CATSDPPGGAEGDTQYF	TGTGCCACCAGTGATCCCCCCGGGGGGGCGGAGGGTGATACGCAGTATTTT
TRBJ1-1	13	-	-	TRBV28	CASSLPANTEAFF	TGTGCCAGCAGTTTACCTGCGAACACTGAAGCTTTCTTT
TRBJ2-5	15	-	-	TRBV5-4	CASSFPGAREETQYF	TGTGCCAGCAGCTTTCCGGGGGCTCGGGAAGAGACCCAGTACTTC
TRBJ2-7	14	-	-	TRBV7-9	CASSPVGFSYEQYF	TGTGCCAGCAGCCCAGTAGGGTTCTCCTACGAGCAGTACTTC
TRBJ1-3	15	-	-	TRBV15	CATSRDSTFGNTIYF	TGTGCCACCAGCAGAGATTCTACTTTTGGAAACACCATATATTTT
TRBJ1-5	13	-	-	TRBV6-5	CASSYSRNQPQHF	TGTGCCAGCAGTTACTCGAGGAATCAGCCCCAGCATTTT
TRBJ2-3	16	-	TRBD2	TRBV5-1	CASSFSPAGITDTQYF	TGCGCCAGCAGCTTTAGCCCAGCGGGGATCACAGATACGCAGTATTTT
TRBJ2-7	15	-	TRBD1	TRBV28	CASSSRTGFYLKQYF	TGTGCCAGCAGTTCCCGGACAGGGTTTTACCTTAAGCAGTACTTC
TRBJ2-5	13	-	-	TRBV19	CASSSEFRETQYF	TGTGCCAGTAGTTCGGAGTTTCGGGAGACCCAGTACTTC
TRBJ2-5	15	few	-	TRBV18	CASSPWTEHKETQYF	TGTGCCAGCTCACCATGGACGGAACACAAAGAGACCCAGTACTTC
TRBJ1-1	19	few	TRBD1	TRBV3-1/TRBV3-2	CASSRSGQGAYHLNTEAFF	TGTGCCAGCAGCCGATCTGGACAGGGGGCTTATCATTTGAACACTGAAGCTTTCTTT
TRBJ2-5	11	-	-	TRBV12-3/TRBV12-4	CASRNGASKYF	TGTGCCAGCCGAAACGGGGCATCGAAGTACTTC
TRBJ1-2	15	-	-	TRBV6-5	CASSYRRARNYGYTF	TGTGCCAGCAGTTACCGCAGGGCGCGGAACTATGGCTACACCTTC
TRBJ1-2	14	few	TRBD1	TRBV7-6	CASTSGQANYGYTF	TGTGCCAGCACCTCAGGACAGGCGAACTATGGCTACACCTTC
TRBJ2-5	18	-	TRBD2	TRBV5-4	CASSLKLAGGREQETQYF	TGTGCCAGCAGCTTGAAACTAGCGGGGGGCAGGGAACAAGAGACCCAGTACTTC
TRBJ1-2	15	-	-	TRBV27	CASRQDQGDNYGYTF	TGTGCCAGCAGGCAAGATCAGGGAGATAACTATGGCTACACCTTC
TRBJ2-7	14	-	-	TRBV11-3	CASSLGAETYEQYF	TGTGCCAGCAGCTTGGGCGCGGAAACCTACGAGCAGTACTTC